This is a list of T cell receptor beta chains from one sample in a study of T cells of healthy individuals. MiXCR was run by TCRdb on the 5' RACE reads, yielding one entry per CDR3 protein. The sample contains approximately 89,000 distinct CDR3 sequences, about 4.8% of which appear only once. The receptor source for this set is a female donor in good health. Each CDR3 is given with its conserved first and last residue. A D gene is named only where the DNA matches it firmly. Size tells how often a clone was seen (once, few, many) or the class of an expanded clone, and some rows leave it out.

CDR3aa | CDR3nt | j_gene | v_gene | abundance | d_gene
CSASETAYEQYF | TGCAGTGCTAGTGAGACAGCCTACGAGCAGTACTTC | TRBJ2-7 | TRBV20-1 | many | .
CASSLELPKQFF | TGTGCCAGCAGCTTAGAGTTACCGAAGCAGTTCTTC | TRBJ2-1 | TRBV7-2 | many | .
CSAYDSQYSNQPQHF | TGCAGTGCTTACGACAGCCAGTATAGCAATCAGCCCCAGCATTTT | TRBJ1-5 | TRBV20-1 | . | .
CASSAQDSNQPQHF | TGTGCCAGCAGCGCACAGGATAGCAATCAGCCCCAGCATTTT | TRBJ1-5 | TRBV27 | many | .
CASSLSGGKETQYF | TGTGCCAGCAGTCTTAGCGGGGGCAAAGAGACCCAGTACTTC | TRBJ2-5 | TRBV7-9 | many | TRBD2
CASSLVVGPYEQYF | TGTGCCAGCAGCTTAGTGGTAGGACCCTACGAGCAGTACTTC | TRBJ2-7 | TRBV7-2 | many | .
CASSLFWPGGNEQFF | TGTGCCAGCAGTTTGTTTTGGCCGGGGGGCAATGAGCAGTTCTTC | TRBJ2-1 | TRBV28 | many | TRBD2
CATSRDEGVQYF | TGTGCCACCAGCAGAGATGAAGGGGTGCAGTACTTC | TRBJ2-7 | TRBV15 | many | .
CASSSPRVSGANVLTF | TGTGCCAGCAGTTCCCCCAGGGTCTCTGGGGCCAACGTCCTGACTTTC | TRBJ2-6 | TRBV28 | many | .
CASTQRRIRLDQPQHF | TGTGCCAGCACCCAAAGGCGGATTCGGCTGGATCAGCCCCAGCATTTT | TRBJ1-5 | TRBV28 | many | .
CASSVVGLAGELFF | TGTGCCAGCAGCGTCGTGGGGTTGGCCGGGGAGCTGTTTTTT | TRBJ2-2 | TRBV7-2 | . | .
CASSWGLDGSPLHF | TGTGCCAGCAGCTGGGGCCTAGACGGATCACCCCTCCACTTT | TRBJ1-6 | TRBV7-2 | few | .
CASSPTGTLPGNTIYF | TGCGCCAGCAGCCCGACAGGAACCCTACCTGGAAACACCATATATTTT | TRBJ1-3 | TRBV4-1 | few | .
CASSPRDSPTGELFF | TGTGCCAGCAGCCCCCGCGACTCTCCCACCGGGGAGCTGTTTTTT | TRBJ2-2 | TRBV7-8 | many | .
CASVISFSRYSNQPQHF | TGTGCCAGCGTTATAAGTTTCAGCCGATATAGCAATCAGCCCCAGCATTTT | TRBJ1-5 | TRBV28 | few | .
CASSLYTGKSSLSYNEQFF | TGTGCCAGCAGCTTATACACTGGGAAGAGCTCCCTCTCCTACAATGAGCAGTTCTTC | TRBJ2-1 | TRBV11-2 | many | .
CASSYTHEQYF | TGTGCCAGCAGTTACACCCACGAGCAGTACTTC | TRBJ2-7 | TRBV6-6 | many | .
CASSPNRTPLANYGYTF | TGTGCCAGCTCACCAAACAGGACTCCCTTAGCTAACTATGGCTACACCTTC | TRBJ1-2 | TRBV18 | few | .
CAISALMGGPYNEQFF | TGTGCCATCAGTGCTCTCATGGGGGGCCCCTACAATGAGCAGTTCTTC | TRBJ2-1 | TRBV10-3 | many | .
CASSIGDRGRRYTEAFF | TGTGCCAGCAGTATCGGGGACAGGGGGCGAAGGTACACTGAAGCTTTCTTT | TRBJ1-1 | TRBV27 | many | TRBD1
CASSLLGWTDDSYNEQFF | TGTGCCAGCAGTTTATTGGGGTGGACAGACGACTCCTACAATGAGCAGTTCTTC | TRBJ2-1 | TRBV27 | . | .
CASSKRWGEAFF | TGTGCCAGCAGTAAACGGTGGGGTGAAGCTTTCTTT | TRBJ1-1 | TRBV6-5 | . | .
CASSPGARVEKLFF | TGTGCCAGCAGCCCAGGGGCGAGGGTTGAAAAACTGTTTTTT | TRBJ1-4 | TRBV4-2 | . | .
CSAAQPDRNNEQFF | TGCAGTGCCGCCCAGCCGGACAGAAACAATGAGCAGTTCTTC | TRBJ2-1 | TRBV20-1 | many | .
CASSSRLAAYNEQFF | TGTGCCAGCAGTTCCCGACTAGCGGCCTACAATGAGCAGTTCTTC | TRBJ2-1 | TRBV28 | many | TRBD2
CASSSQGYEQYF | TGTGCCAGCTCATCCCAGGGATACGAGCAGTACTTC | TRBJ2-7 | TRBV18 | many | .
CTSSQGPVEQYF | TGTACCAGCAGCCAAGGACCGGTCGAGCAGTACTTC | TRBJ2-7 | TRBV7-2 | . | .
CASSAGQGSDEQFF | TGTGCCAGCAGCGCGGGACAGGGGTCGGATGAGCAGTTCTTC | TRBJ2-1 | TRBV9 | many | TRBD1
CSALSGLDNEQFF | TGCAGTGCTTTGTCTGGCCTTGACAATGAGCAGTTCTTC | TRBJ2-1 | TRBV20-1 | many | .
CASSLLLAGGQGEQFF | TGTGCCAGCAGTTTGCTACTAGCGGGAGGGCAGGGAGAGCAGTTCTTC | TRBJ2-1 | TRBV27 | few | TRBD2
CASSTRGQGTDTQYF | TGTGCCAGCAGCACCCGAGGACAGGGCACAGATACGCAGTATTTT | TRBJ2-3 | TRBV7-9 | many | TRBD1
CASSFLGISNAEAFF | TGTGCCAGCAGCTTTTTAGGCATAAGTAACGCTGAAGCTTTCTTT | TRBJ1-1 | TRBV7-9 | many | .
CATSPGTSGGNEQFF | TGTGCCACCAGCCCAGGGACTAGCGGGGGGAATGAGCAGTTCTTC | TRBJ2-1 | TRBV15 | many | TRBD2
CASSSFRIAERTDTQYF | TGTGCCAGCAGCTCCTTCCGGATAGCGGAGCGCACAGATACGCAGTATTTT | TRBJ2-3 | TRBV5-5 | many | .
CASSVPGLAGGTDTQYF | TGTGCCAGCAGTGTCCCGGGACTAGCGGGAGGCACAGATACGCAGTATTTT | TRBJ2-3 | TRBV12-3/TRBV12-4 | many | TRBD2
CASSEWFGQGQGILNTEAFF | TGTGCCAGCAGTGAATGGTTCGGGCAGGGACAGGGGATTTTGAACACTGAAGCTTTCTTT | TRBJ1-1 | TRBV6-1 | many | TRBD1
CASSWTVATYEQYF | TGCGCCAGCAGCTGGACCGTAGCCACCTACGAGCAGTACTTC | TRBJ2-7 | TRBV5-1 | many | .
CASSESTPGTEAFF | TGCGCCAGCAGTGAGTCTACACCGGGGACTGAAGCTTTCTTT | TRBJ1-1 | TRBV10-2 | . | .
CASSQEGGEQYF | TGTGCCAGCAGCCAAGAAGGGGGAGAGCAGTACTTC | TRBJ2-7 | TRBV3-1 | medium-sized | .
CASSRDEGSGANVLTF | TGTGCCAGCAGCCGAGATGAAGGCTCTGGGGCCAACGTCCTGACTTTC | TRBJ2-6 | TRBV6-2/TRBV6-3 | many | .
CASSLDRTVTGNTIYF | TGTGCCAGCAGCTTAGACCGGACAGTAACTGGAAACACCATATATTTT | TRBJ1-3 | TRBV7-6 | many | .
CASSAEPGTVNNYEQYF | TGCGCCAGCAGCGCGGAGCCCGGGACAGTTAATAACTACGAGCAGTACTTC | TRBJ2-7 | TRBV5-1 | many | TRBD1
CASSLGHPEAFF | TGTGCCAGCAGTCTAGGGCATCCTGAAGCTTTCTTT | TRBJ1-1 | TRBV2 | few | .
CASSFTTGRGYTF | TGTGCCAGCAGCTTCACAACGGGCCGGGGCTACACCTTC | TRBJ1-2 | TRBV9 | . | .
CASSQDNRKETQYF | TGTGCCAGCAGCCAAGATAACAGAAAAGAGACCCAGTACTTC | TRBJ2-5 | TRBV3-1 | . | .
CSGVRDSNQPQHF | TGCAGTGGAGTAAGGGATAGCAATCAGCCCCAGCATTTT | TRBJ1-5 | TRBV20-1 | . | .
CASSWDLSSYNEQFF | TGTGCCAGCAGCTGGGACTTGAGCTCCTACAATGAGCAGTTCTTC | TRBJ2-1 | TRBV7-9 | many | .
CASSSGQGGETQYF | TGTGCCAGCAGCTCAGGACAGGGCGGAGAGACCCAGTACTTC | TRBJ2-5 | TRBV7-2 | many | TRBD1
CAISEQEGETQYF | TGTGCCATCAGTGAACAGGAAGGAGAGACCCAGTACTTC | TRBJ2-5 | TRBV10-3 | few | .
CASSETQGTLGELFF | TGTGCCAGCAGTGAAACGCAGGGGACACTAGGGGAGCTGTTTTTT | TRBJ2-2 | TRBV2 | . | .
CAWSPGTRTADTQYF | TGTGCCTGGAGTCCCGGGACTAGGACCGCAGATACGCAGTATTTT | TRBJ2-3 | TRBV30 | many | TRBD2
CASSPAGGSGYEQYF | TGTGCCAGCAGCCCCGCCGGGGGGAGCGGCTACGAGCAGTACTTC | TRBJ2-7 | TRBV3-1 | many | TRBD2
CASSLATGIENTEAFF | TGTGCCAGCAGCTTAGCGACAGGGATCGAGAACACTGAAGCTTTCTTT | TRBJ1-1 | TRBV11-2 | . | TRBD1
CASRTADSGANVLTF | TGTGCCAGCAGGACAGCTGATTCTGGGGCCAACGTCCTGACTTTC | TRBJ2-6 | TRBV6-5 | many | .
CASSADYGYTF | TGTGCCAGCAGTGCCGACTATGGCTACACCTTC | TRBJ1-2 | TRBV25-1 | many | .